These T cell receptor beta chains were read from a single sample in a study of shared clonotypes between healthy human individuals. Data came from immunoSEQ multiplex PCR; TCRdb stores just in-frame clones and leaves some out. Of 2 million to 2.5 million clones in the sample, roughly 92% were seen once. The specimen was naive CD4+ T cells from PBMCs. The source is a man aged 18 to 29 in good health. Some clones in this sample may be carry-over from other donors' samples. Both conserved end residues are part of each CDR3. A D gene is named only where the DNA matches it firmly. Part of the rows lack a size; the others show once, few, many or a class for expanded clones.

abundance,v_gene,j_gene,d_gene,CDR3nt,CDR3aa
-,TRBV19,TRBJ1-2,-,TGTGCCAGTAGTATATTAGGGGGATCTGGCTATGGCTACACCTTC,CASSILGGSGYGYTF
-,TRBV7-8,TRBJ2-7,-,TGTGCCAGCAGCCCACGCTCCCGGACACGGCGGGTCGAGCAGTACTTC,CASSPRSRTRRVEQYF
-,TRBV25-1,TRBJ1-1,-,TGTGCCAGCAGTGACACCTCAACGGTGAACACTGAAGCTTTCTTT,CASSDTSTVNTEAFF
-,TRBV28,TRBJ2-1,-,TGTGCCAGCAGTTTGACTCCTCAGACCTACAATGAGCAGTTCTTC,CASSLTPQTYNEQFF
-,TRBV19,TRBJ1-3,-,TGTGCCGTACGGGGGAGCTCTGGAAACACCATATATTTT,CAVRGSSGNTIYF
once,TRBV6-5,TRBJ1-1,-,TGTGCCAGCAGTTACTCCCATGGTGGGGGGGCTTTCTTT,CASSYSHGGGAFF
-,TRBV6-6,TRBJ1-5,TRBD1,TGTGCCAGCAGGGGACAGGGCTCTCAGCCCCAGCATTTT,CASRGQGSQPQHF
-,TRBV6-5,TRBJ2-7,-,TGTGCCAGCAGCCCTGAGACAGGTCCTCCCTACGAGCAGTACTTC,CASSPETGPPYEQYF
few,TRBV28,TRBJ1-2,TRBD1,TGTGCCAGCAGGACGGGACAGGGGATCTATGGCTACACCTTC,CASRTGQGIYGYTF
-,TRBV11-2,TRBJ2-1,TRBD2,TGTGCCAGCAGCCGGACTAGCGGGGGTTACAATGAGCAGTTCTTC,CASSRTSGGYNEQFF
-,TRBV19,TRBJ1-1,-,TGTGCCAGTAGATCCGGCAGGGCGGCGGTGAACACTGAAGCTTTCTTT,CASRSGRAAVNTEAFF
-,TRBV28,TRBJ2-1,TRBD2,TGTGCCAGCAGGGGGACTAGCGGCTCCTACAATGAGCAGTTCTTC,CASRGTSGSYNEQFF
-,TRBV28,TRBJ1-5,-,TGTGCCAGCAGTTCCCTCGGGGGCCCGGCGCGACAGCCCCAGCATTTT,CASSSLGGPARQPQHF
-,TRBV29-1,TRBJ2-1,-,TGCAGCGTTGACAGGGGAGGGGTCGAGCAGTTCTTC,CSVDRGGVEQFF
-,TRBV28,TRBJ2-1,-,TGTGCCAGCAGTTTATCTTATGGCGCCCTGGAGTTCTTC,CASSLSYGALEFF
-,TRBV5-1,TRBJ2-7,-,TGCGCCAGCAGCACCGCGGAAAGCTCCTACGAGCAGTACTTC,CASSTAESSYEQYF
-,TRBV10-1,TRBJ1-2,-,TGCGCCAGCAGTGAGCAGGATCATGGCTACACCTTC,CASSEQDHGYTF
-,TRBV20-1,TRBJ1-1,-,TGCAGTGCTAGTGGGTGGGCTGAAGCTTTCTTT,CSASGWAEAFF
-,TRBV25-1,TRBJ1-1,-,TGTGCCAGCAGTGAATGGAAGACAAATACTGAAGCTTTCTTT,CASSEWKTNTEAFF
-,TRBV4-3,TRBJ2-2,-,TGCGCCAGCAGCCAAGTCTTCGACGGGGAGCTGTTTTTT,CASSQVFDGELFF
once,TRBV11-2,TRBJ2-7,-,TGTGCCAGCAGCCCCCGCTGGGCCGCCGCCGCCTACGAGCAGTACTTC,CASSPRWAAAAYEQYF
-,TRBV11-3,TRBJ2-1,-,TGTGCCAGCAGCTGGACTGGGTTGGGTGAGCAGTTCTTC,CASSWTGLGEQFF
-,TRBV2,TRBJ2-1,TRBD1,TGTGCCAGCACAGGGACAGGGAACAATGAGCAGTTCTTC,CASTGTGNNEQFF
-,TRBV28,TRBJ1-2,TRBD1,TGTGCCAGCTCCCGGGACAGGGCCTATGGCTACACCTTC,CASSRDRAYGYTF
-,TRBV7-9,TRBJ1-5,TRBD1,TGTGCCAGCAGCTTCACAGGGGGCGGACAGCCCCAGCATTTT,CASSFTGGGQPQHF
-,TRBV11-3,TRBJ2-7,TRBD1,TGTGCCAGCAGCCCTGGGACAGGTTTCCACGAGCAGTACTTC,CASSPGTGFHEQYF
-,TRBV19,TRBJ1-1,-,TGTGCCAGTAGTATCGGGGGGGGGCTACGGCCAAACACTGAAGCTTTCTTT,CASSIGGGLRPNTEAFF
once,TRBV6-1,TRBJ2-2,-,TGTGCCAGCAGTGATGGGAGAAGTAAGGCCGGGGAGCTGTTTTTT,CASSDGRSKAGELFF
once,TRBV29-1,TRBJ2-5,-,TGCAGCGCAGGGAACCAAGAGACCCAGTACTTC,CSAGNQETQYF
-,TRBV6-6,TRBJ1-2,-,TGTGCCAGCAGTCCGAGGACAGCTAACTATGGCTACACCTTC,CASSPRTANYGYTF
few,TRBV19,TRBJ1-2,TRBD1,TGTGCCAGTAGTTCGGACAGGGCCTATGGCTACACCTTC,CASSSDRAYGYTF
-,TRBV2,TRBJ2-5,-,TGTGCCAGCAGTGAAAACTGGGGAGAGACCCAGTACTTC,CASSENWGETQYF
-,TRBV30,TRBJ2-3,TRBD1,TGTGCCTGGAGTGTGAACAGGGGGCTGACAGATACGCAGTATTTT,CAWSVNRGLTDTQYF
once,TRBV7-9,TRBJ2-2,TRBD1,TGTGCCAGCAGCACACGGACTCGAAGGGGACAGCAGAACACCGGGGAGCTGTTTTTT,CASSTRTRRGQQNTGELFF
-,TRBV7-6,TRBJ2-2,-,TGTGCCAGCAGCTTAAGGTTGGCCGGGGAGCTGTTTTTT,CASSLRLAGELFF
-,TRBV6-1,TRBJ2-7,-,TGTGCCAGCAAAAAAAGGGAGGACTACGAGCAGTACTTC,CASKKREDYEQYF
once,TRBV5-1,TRBJ2-2,-,TGCGCCAGCAGTGGGCCTGGCGGGGAGCTGTTTTTT,CASSGPGGELFF
-,TRBV7-6,TRBJ2-1,TRBD1,TGTGCCAGCAGCTTAGGACAGGGAAGTTACAATGAGCAGTTCTTC,CASSLGQGSYNEQFF
-,TRBV11-2,TRBJ2-5,TRBD2,TGTGCCAGCACCCTCAGCGGGAGGGAGACCCAGTACTTC,CASTLSGRETQYF
-,TRBV7-9,TRBJ2-3,-,TGTGCCAGCAGCTTTGGGGGGAGCGCAGATACGCAGTATTTT,CASSFGGSADTQYF
-,TRBV7-7,TRBJ1-5,-,TGTGCCAGCAGCCTCTCCTCGGACAGACGCAAACCCAATCAGCCCCAGCATTTT,CASSLSSDRRKPNQPQHF
-,TRBV19,TRBJ2-3,-,TGTGCCAGTAGTCCTAGGGTGCCCGATACGCAGTATTTT,CASSPRVPDTQYF
-,TRBV5-6,TRBJ2-4,TRBD2,TGTGCCAGCAGCCGCGGGAGGGGCATTCAGTACTTC,CASSRGRGIQYF
-,TRBV7-9,TRBJ1-5,TRBD1,TGTGCCAGCAGCCTGGGGGACAGGAGCAATCAGCCCCAGCATTTT,CASSLGDRSNQPQHF
few,TRBV30,TRBJ1-1,-,TGTGCCTTTGGAGCGGGAGACTGGACTGAAGCTTTCTTT,CAFGAGDWTEAFF
-,TRBV18,TRBJ2-7,TRBD2,TGTGCCAGCTCACCAATAGCGGGAAAAGACTACGAGCAGTACTTC,CASSPIAGKDYEQYF
few,TRBV20-1,TRBJ1-2,-,TGCAGTGCTAGGATGAGCTATGGCTACACCTTC,CSARMSYGYTF
-,TRBV19,TRBJ2-2,TRBD2,TGTGCCAGCGCCCTGCGGCTAGCGGGAACCGGGGAGCTGTTTTTT,CASALRLAGTGELFF
-,TRBV11-2,TRBJ1-6,-,TGTGCCAGCAGCTACCTGTCGTCGGGGGCACCCCATTCACCCCTCCACTTT,CASSYLSSGAPHSPLHF
-,TRBV27,TRBJ2-7,-,TGTGCCAGCAGTTTCTCCGGGACCGTAATCTCCTACGAGCAGTACTTC,CASSFSGTVISYEQYF
-,TRBV30,TRBJ1-1,TRBD1,TGTGCCTGGAGTGTACCCCGGACAGGGGCGAACACTGAAGCTTTCTTT,CAWSVPRTGANTEAFF
-,TRBV20-1,TRBJ2-7,-,TGCAGTGCTGGCAGGGCCTACGAGCAGTACTTC,CSAGRAYEQYF
-,TRBV28,TRBJ2-1,TRBD2,TGTGCCAGTGAACTAGCGGGCAATTACAATGAGCAGTTCTTC,CASELAGNYNEQFF
few,TRBV29-1,TRBJ1-1,-,TGCAGCGCGCGACAACAGACAAACACTGAAGCTTTCTTT,CSARQQTNTEAFF
-,TRBV6-5,TRBJ1-2,-,TGTGCCAGCACCCGAGGGGGTAACTATGGCTACACCTTC,CASTRGGNYGYTF
once,TRBV18,TRBJ1-1,-,TGTGCCAGCTCACCACTACAGGCCGGCGCCGAAGCTTTCTTT,CASSPLQAGAEAFF
-,TRBV6-5,TRBJ1-2,-,TGTGCCAGCAGTTACTCGCCAGGGGCTAACTATGGCTACACCTTC,CASSYSPGANYGYTF
-,TRBV28,TRBJ1-2,-,TGTGCCAGCAGTGATTGGAGCAGGGTGGAGAGCTACACCTTC,CASSDWSRVESYTF
-,TRBV2,TRBJ2-3,-,TGTGCCAGCAGCGGTGGCTCAGATACGCAGTATTTT,CASSGGSDTQYF